These 10 T cell receptor beta chains were all obtained from the same sample, sequenced in a study of CD8+ T cells in alopecia areata. A sort of pooled cutaneous lymph node cells used CD4, CD8alpha, NKG2D, NKG2ACE and other stains. RNA extraction and reverse transcription yielded cDNA as sequencing template. Using immunoSEQ multiplex PCR, the repertoire was profiled, and TCRdb retains in-frame clones only, with some absent. Singletons are absent from the sample, which has about 270,000 clones. Input material: CD4+ T cells sorted from a lymph node. The receptors shown here come from a C3H/HeJ mouse with alopecia areata. This strain's MHC haplotype is H2-k.

Note on this clone: All gene names here are mouse names. The read ends 4 residues early relative to the CDR3; the germline J gene fills the gap. The chain couples TRBV1 to TRBJ2-4, with D unresolved. The CDR3 length is 15 residues. The V end was cut by 5 bases, the J end by 0 bases, with 12 bases between. The germline CDR1 and CDR2 sequences are NSQYPW and LRSPGD (reference sequence). The covered CDR3 bases are TGCACCTGCAGTCCTTCGACAACTAGTCAAAAC. This encodes CTCSPSTTSQN. The entire CDR3 sequence reads CTCSPSTTSQNTLYF.

Points on this clone: Genes and germline come from the mouse. The same CDR3 is also encoded by other DNA sequences in this sample. CDR3 protein: CTCSAGTGNTGQLYF. The CDR3 bases that were read are TGCACCTGCAGTGCGGGGACAGGGAACACCGGG. This chain uses TRBV1 with TRBJ2-2; 9 nucleotides match TRBD1. The CDR3 end falls 4 residues outside the read, so it is completed with the germline J gene. This CDR3 has 15 residues. Germline V gene data show CDR1 as NSQYPW and CDR2 as LRSPGD (reference sequence). With 3 bases clipped from V and 2 bases from J, the junction kept 1 base outside the gene matches.

This clone turned up a few times. Mouse gene names and germline throughout. The observed sequence ends 4 residues before the CDR3 terminus, with the missing tail filled in from the germline J gene. The rearrangement links TRBV13-2 to TRBJ1-2; 8 bases align to TRBD1. Trimming at V came to 6 bases and at J to 0 bases, leaving 1 base not matched to a gene. This CDR3 region has 13 residues. Germline V gene sequence: CDR1 NNHNN, CDR2 SYGAGS (reference sequence). The CDR3 spells CASATGANSDYTF. The sequenced part of the CDR3 DNA is TGTGCCAGCGCGACAGGGGCAAACTCC.

As concerns this clone: Gene names and germline match the mouse. Sequencing ends 4 residues short of the CDR3 end; the germline J gene provides the rest. Other nucleotide sequences from this sample produce the same CDR3. The chain combines TRBV5 with TRBJ1-2; D may be TRBD1 (5 bases). The V end lost 1 base, the J end lost 0 bases, and 9 bases lay between the germline ends. The CDR3 has 15 residues. The germline V gene has CDR1 LGHNA and CDR2 YNLKQL (reference sequence). The CDR3 sequence is CASSQVGQSNSDYTF. The DNA read from the CDR3 is TGTGCCAGCAGCCAAGTAGGACAATCAAACTCC.

This clone was picked up a small number of times. Genes and germline are mouse. The sequenced fragment ends 4 residues before the CDR3 boundary, so the rest is inferred from the germline J gene. Distinct nucleotide sequences in the sample also encode this CDR3. The rearrangement uses TRBV13-3 and TRBJ1-1; D unresolved. Germline values: CDR1 NNHDY, CDR2 SYVADS. The CDR3 totals 11 residues. V lost 6 bases and J lost 3, with 6 bases in between. Incomplete CDR3 DNA: TGTGCCAGCAAGGTTCACACA. The encoded protein is CASKVHT. The full-length CDR3 reads as CASKVHTEVFF.

Of note for this clone: The genes are named according to mouse. The DNA ends 4 residues before the CDR3 does, and the rest of the CDR3 is filled in from the germline J gene. The gene calls are TRBV29 and TRBJ1-2; a possible D gene is TRBD1 (6 bases). Per germline, CDR1 MSHET and CDR2 SYDVDS. Deletions cut 2 bases from V and 2 bases from J, with 6 bases between. This CDR3 has 13 amino acids. Partial CDR3 DNA: TGTGCTAGCAGTTTACAGGGGAACTCC. This sequence encodes CASSLQGNS. The complete CDR3 reads CASSLQGNSDYTF.

To note about this clone: The gene symbols are mouse symbols. The read terminates 4 residues ahead of where the CDR3 ends, so the germline J gene completes it. Other DNA sequences in the same sample also yield this CDR3. The chain uses TRBV13-2 and TRBJ1-2, with TRBD1 as a possible D gene (5 bases). Germline assignment: CDR1 NNHNN and CDR2 SYGAGS (reference sequence). The V and J ends lost 1 base and 1 base respectively, with 8 bases between them. The CDR3 covers 14 residues. CDR3 in amino acids: CASGDRGENSDYTF. Incomplete CDR3 DNA: TGTGCCAGCGGTGATAGAGGGGAAAACTCC.

There are a few counts of this clone. Gene names refer to mouse genes. The read falls 4 residues short of the CDR3 end, and the missing part is taken from the germline J gene. Other nucleotide sequences in the sample specify the same CDR3. The genes are TRBV31 and TRBJ2-5, with TRBD1 matching over 9 bases. Germline CDR1 and CDR2: GKSSPN and SITVG. The CDR3 runs to 13 residues. The covered CDR3 bases are TGTGCCTGGAGTCCCGGGACAGGGGAC. Protein sequence: CAWSPGTGD. The entire CDR3 reads CAWSPGTGDTQYF.

Notes on this clone: Gene and germline names: mouse. The CDR3 is cut off 4 residues early in the read; its end comes from the germline J gene. V and J are TRBV1 and TRBJ1-1, with D maybe TRBD1 (5 bases). Per the germline V gene, CDR1 is NSQYPW and CDR2 is LRSPGD (reference sequence). The CDR3 is 14 amino acids. CDR3 DNA, as far as it was read: TGCACCTGCAGTGCAGATCCCAGGGAGGCA. It yields the protein CTCSADPREA. The complete CDR3 reads CTCSADPREAEVFF.

This clone turned up a few times. Any gene name here is a mouse gene name. Other DNA sequences of this sample code for an identical CDR3. The CDR3 sequence is CTCSARQTSAETLYF. The covered CDR3 bases are TGCACCTGCAGTGCACGGCAGACTAGTGCAGAA. This chain uses TRBV1 with TRBJ2-3; D not certain. The read finishes 4 residues shy of the CDR3 end, and the germline J gene is used to complete it. The CDR3 totals 15 residues. Germline CDR1 is NSQYPW and CDR2 is LRSPGD (reference sequence). V gave up 2 bases and J gave up 0 bases, with 9 bases separating them.